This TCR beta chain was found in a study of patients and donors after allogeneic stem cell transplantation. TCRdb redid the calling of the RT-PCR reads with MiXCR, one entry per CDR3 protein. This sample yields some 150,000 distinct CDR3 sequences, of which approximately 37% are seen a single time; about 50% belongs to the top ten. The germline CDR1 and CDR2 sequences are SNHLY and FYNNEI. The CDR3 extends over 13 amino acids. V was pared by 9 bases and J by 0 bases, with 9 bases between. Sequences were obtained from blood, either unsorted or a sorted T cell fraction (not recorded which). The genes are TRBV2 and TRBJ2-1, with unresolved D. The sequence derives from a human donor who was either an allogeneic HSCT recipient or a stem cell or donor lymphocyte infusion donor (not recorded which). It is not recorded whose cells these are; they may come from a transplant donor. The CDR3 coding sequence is TGTGCCAGATCAGAGAGCTCCTACAATGAGCAGTTCTTC. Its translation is CARSESSYNEQFF.